This T cell receptor (beta chain) is from a study of T cell changes during pregnancy in multiple sclerosis (dated by TCRdb to the late 2010s). Looking at the study overall: The study looked at changes in the T cell repertoire across pregnancy in women with multiple sclerosis.

The cysteine opens and the phenylalanine closes a CDR3 of 16 amino acids. Kept here is only the CDR3 DNA, which spans 48 bases and is read in frame from base 1. V loses 0 bases at its end and J loses 3 bases; junction bases beyond the gene matches: 6. Based on the germline V gene, the CDR1 and CDR2 sequences are SGHRS and YFSETQ. Library generation was performed with the immunoSEQ multiplex PCR assay. What TCRdb holds here is the immuneACCESS table cut down to in-frame rearrangements. Part of the clones is not present; checked against another copy, under half of the missing clones reflect an unresolved V gene, and the others are unexplained. The sample yields about 110,000 clones; 92% were counted once. The ten largest clones represent 1.6% of the sample. Remarks on this clone: It has no known antigen specificity. No base-level quality is on record; no much larger clone is a single base apart.

The TCR sequence derives from a female donor with multiple sclerosis, enrolled in a pregnancy study. This specimen was peripheral blood, taken after pregnancy. The chain is encoded by TRBV5-1 joined to TRBJ2-3, with 8 bases matching TRBD2. CDR3 protein: CASSLVGSGATDTQYF. The DNA is TGCGCCAGCAGCTTGGTGGGTAGCGGGGCAACAGATACGCAGTATTTT.